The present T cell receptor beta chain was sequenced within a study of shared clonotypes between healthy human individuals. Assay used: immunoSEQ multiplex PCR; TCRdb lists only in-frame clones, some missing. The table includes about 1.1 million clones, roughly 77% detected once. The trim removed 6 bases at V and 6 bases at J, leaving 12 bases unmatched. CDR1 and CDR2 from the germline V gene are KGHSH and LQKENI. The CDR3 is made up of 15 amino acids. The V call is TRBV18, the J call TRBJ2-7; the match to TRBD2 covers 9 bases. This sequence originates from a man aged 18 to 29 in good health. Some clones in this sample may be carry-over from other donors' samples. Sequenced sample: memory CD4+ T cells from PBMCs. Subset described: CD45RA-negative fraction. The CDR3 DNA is TGTGCCAGCTCCCGCGAGGGACTAGCTACGTCCGAGCAGTACTTC. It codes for CASSREGLATSEQYF.